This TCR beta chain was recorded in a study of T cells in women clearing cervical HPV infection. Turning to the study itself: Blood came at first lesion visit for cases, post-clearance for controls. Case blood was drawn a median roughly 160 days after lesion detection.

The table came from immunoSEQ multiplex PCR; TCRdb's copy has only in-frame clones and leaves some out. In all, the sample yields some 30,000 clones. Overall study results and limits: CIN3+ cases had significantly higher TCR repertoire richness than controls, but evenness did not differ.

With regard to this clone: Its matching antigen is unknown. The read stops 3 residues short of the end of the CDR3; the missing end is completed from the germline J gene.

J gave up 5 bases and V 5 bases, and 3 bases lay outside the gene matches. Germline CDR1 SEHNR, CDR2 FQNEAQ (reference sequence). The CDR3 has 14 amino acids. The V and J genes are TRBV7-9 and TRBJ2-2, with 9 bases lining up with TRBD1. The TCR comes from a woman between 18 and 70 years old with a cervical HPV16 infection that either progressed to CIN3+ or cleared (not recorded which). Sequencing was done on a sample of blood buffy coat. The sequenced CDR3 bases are TGTGCCAGCAGCACGACAGGGGGAACCGGGGAG. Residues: CASSTTGGTGE. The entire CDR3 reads CASSTTGGTGELFF.